This TCR beta chain originates from a study of blood T cell repertoires in COVID-19. Produced via immunoSEQ multiplex PCR; TCRdb's table is partial and in-frame only. The sample carries about 28,000 clones, 55% to 75% recorded once. V dropped 3 bases and J dropped 14; count of bases not matched to a gene: 5. The CDR3 consists of 13 residues. The germline V gene has CDR1 SGHRS and CDR2 YFSETQ. The specimen sequenced was peripheral blood. The receptor comes from a boy aged 2-9 years with active or convalescent COVID-19. The V and J genes are TRBV5-1 and TRBJ2-1; TRBD2 matches at 13 bases. The CDR3 DNA sequence: TGCGCCAGCAGCTCCACTACTAGCGGGAGGGAGTTCTTC. It specifies CASSSTTSGREFF.